This T cell receptor (beta chain) appears in the sequencing data of a study of beta chain features in type 1 diabetes (dated by TCRdb to the late 2010s). In the study overall: Patients and healthy donors did not differ in mean age, gender distribution, total cell number or subset yield. A total of about 99,000,000 sorted cells were examined across all samples, and RNA yield correlated strongly with the number of cells per subset. The study compared the TCRB repertoires of sorted circulating CD4+ T cell subsets in recently diagnosed type 1 diabetes patients with those in matched healthy donors. Naive and central memory subsets were obtained from all 30 or so donors, but regulatory and stem cell-like memory subsets were isolated from only 8 patients and 8 healthy donors. General study outcomes and caveats: At VDJ recombination sites, type 1 diabetes patients had fewer insertions and more deleted nucleotides, which implies abnormalities in thymic rearrangement. Naive, central memory and regulatory TCRB repertoires appeared more similar among patients than among healthy donors. PCR may preferentially amplify shorter templates, but because patient and control samples were amplified and corrected together, any resulting skew would affect both groups equally. In all four CD4+ subsets, TCRB CDR3 length was moderately but significantly shorter in type 1 diabetes patients. Only small numbers of individuals were included in the HLA sub-analyses, which left unresolved whether HLA type had any influence on TCRB rearrangement. Because cDNA was sequenced instead of genomic DNA, activated cells with high expression could be over-represented, although the groups did not differ in activation or CD3 levels.

CDR1 and CDR2 (MGHDK, SYGVNS) derive from the germline V gene. The CDR3 has 14 amino acids, counting the end cysteine and phenylalanine. The sequence is cut down to CDR3 DNA, 42 bases in frame from base 1. The germline ends are 17 bases apart after V is trimmed by 3 bases and J by 8 bases. From each donor, a single peripheral blood sample of about 100 mL on average was drawn into heparinised tubes. A BD FACSAria II and a panel including CD45RO, CCR7, CD25, CD127, CD95 and CD27 were used to sort naive, central memory, regulatory and stem cell-like memory CD4+ T cells. A purity above 95% was achieved for all sorted populations. Right away, PBMCs were isolated by Lymphoprep density gradient centrifugation and were stained directly, with no culture step. To minimize batch effects, samples were stained and sorted in pairs, one healthy donor with one patient per experiment. All of the isolated RNA was reverse transcribed with the High Capacity cDNA Reverse Transcription Kit, so expressed TCRB transcripts were sequenced. Deep immunoSEQ sequencing was applied to naive, central memory and regulatory T cell samples, giving an average of roughly 3.3 million total reads per sample. Sorted cells were lysed in RLT buffer, and RNA was extracted using DNase-treated RNeasy Micro or Mini kits according to cell number. To prevent cross-contamination, each cell subset was processed individually, whereas patient and healthy donor samples were processed jointly. TCRB sequences were amplified from cDNA with the immunoSEQ multiplex PCR, producing 87-bp fragments spanning the CDR3 region. The amplicons were sequenced using the Illumina HiSeq platform. In the source study's methods: PCR bias was computationally corrected using synthetic template baselines, reads within Hamming distance 2 were collapsed, and singletons that could not be merged were discarded. Reads were aligned against IMGT to assign V, D and J genes, CDR3 length and insertions or deletions at six rearrangement sites. Clonotype counts were normalized to sorted cell number within each subset before computing true diversity and Gini coefficients with the tcR R package. The overlap coefficient, calculated on TCRB nucleotide sequences, was used to quantify repertoire sharing. Out-of-frame TCRB sequences from naive cells were analyzed as a proxy for the pre-selection repertoire. This immuneACCESS table, as held by TCRdb, lists in-frame sequences with V and J called but not all clones. Of the missing ones, under half trace to an unresolved V gene in checked studies; the others have no known cause. Clonal size and the V and J genes are those of that table, whereas D and trimming came from the DNA. The sample table contains roughly 500,000 clones; only one count was recorded for approximately 10% of them. Of the sample, approximately 0.05% falls within the top ten clones.

This clone has only a few counts. No cognate antigen has been identified for it. Base quality data are lacking; no much larger clone is found one base away. This sequence originates from a woman younger than 35 in good health. This chain is built from TRBV25-1 and TRBJ2-7; the D gene is possibly TRBD2, with 6 bases matching. Sequencing was performed on naive CD4+ T cells from blood. The cell subset or site label for this specimen denotes: true naive CD4+ T cells. The CDR3 region: CASSDGGSIPQQYF. The nucleotide sequence is given as TGTGCCAGCAGTGACGGGGGATCGATCCCTCAGCAGTACTTC.